Listed here are 14 T cell receptor beta chains from one sample, sequenced in a study of blood T cell repertoires in COVID-19. Profiled with immunoSEQ multiplex PCR; TCRdb holds only in-frame clones, not every one. The data contain some 250,000 clones, around 90% of them singletons. The sequenced material came from peripheral blood. The receptor set was obtained from a woman aged 25 to 39 with acute or convalescent COVID-19.

This clone was seen just once. This rearrangement joins TRBV6-2 or TRBV6-3 to TRBJ2-2; the match to TRBD1 covers 8 bases. The CDR3 length is 19 residues. Trimming at V came to 2 bases and at J to 4 bases, leaving 15 bases not matched to a gene. Germline V CDR1 and CDR2: MNHEY, SVGEGT. CDR3 loop: CASSYPRKAGGASTGELFF. The CDR3 nucleotides are TGTGCCAGCAGTTACCCCCGAAAGGCAGGGGGCGCGAGCACCGGGGAGCTGTTTTTT.

This clone came up a few times. The chain has TRBV25-1 and TRBJ1-2, with 7 bases aligning to TRBD1. This CDR3 region has 13 residues. The V and J ends lost 6 bases and 4 bases, in that order; junction bases with no gene match: 5. Germline CDR1 is MGHDK and CDR2 is SYGVNS. CDR3 amino acids: CASSSTGTYGYTF. CDR3 nucleotide sequence: TGTGCCAGCAGCTCGACAGGGACCTATGGCTACACCTTC.

The chain uses TRBV7-2 and TRBJ2-7; the match to TRBD2 covers 10 bases. Germline trimming cut 5 bases from V and 2 bases from J; bases unmatched to any gene: 9. Germline CDR1 and CDR2: SGHTA and FQGNSA. This CDR3 comprises 16 residues. The CDR3 sequence: CASSPLSGRRTYEQYF. The CDR3, as DNA: TGTGCCAGCAGCCCACTTAGCGGGAGGCGAACCTACGAGCAGTACTTC.

The chain has TRBV12-3 or TRBV12-4 and TRBJ1-2, with unresolved D. The CDR3 runs 11 residues. Trimming stripped 5 bases from V and 8 bases from J, with 9 bases between. The CDR3 sequence: CASSRLLGYTF. The CDR3 DNA is TGTGCCAGCAGTAGACTCCTGGGCTACACCTTC.

The rearrangement links TRBV14 to TRBJ2-1; D might be TRBD2 (6 bases). Germline V gene lookup returns CDR1 SGHDN and CDR2 FVKESK. The CDR3 has 16 amino acids. The germline V and J ends were trimmed by 1 base and 5 bases, with 15 bases remaining between them. The CDR3 DNA sequence: TGTGCCAGCAGCCAAGGGCCCCGGGAGAAGGACAATGAGCAGTTCTTC. The encoded protein is CASSQGPREKDNEQFF.

The genes are TRBV12-3 or TRBV12-4 and TRBJ1-1; TRBD1 might be the D (6 bases). This CDR3 contains 13 residues. V lost 6 bases and J 11 bases, leaving 19 bases between the germline ends. The CDR3 spells CASRVLRTDVAFF. CDR3 bases: TGTGCCAGCAGAGTCTTAAGGACAGATGTGGCTTTCTTT.

This chain joins TRBV9 and TRBJ1-6, with 10 positions matching TRBD1. The CDR3 length is 15 residues. The V gene end was trimmed by 4 bases and the J gene end by 11 bases; junction bases not matched to a gene: 9. Germline assignment: CDR1 SGDLS and CDR2 YYNGEE. The CDR3 sequence is CASSTRDRGLAPLHF. In DNA, the CDR3 is TGTGCCAGCAGCACCAGGGACAGGGGACTTGCACCCCTCCACTTT.

The V and J genes are TRBV15 and TRBJ2-5; no reliable D call. V lost 5 bases to trimming and J lost 5 bases, with 9 bases between them. The CDR3 contains 12 residues. Germline-derived CDR1 and CDR2 are LNHNV and YYDKDF (reference sequence). The CDR3: CATSGGRETQYF. The CDR3 DNA sequence: TGTGCCACCAGCGGCGGAAGGGAGACCCAGTACTTC.

The chain carries TRBV5-1 and TRBJ2-7, with TRBD2 matching over 7 bases. The CDR3 consists of 14 residues. Per the germline V gene, CDR1 is SGHRS and CDR2 is YFSETQ. Trimming cost V 4 bases and J 6 bases; bases outside gene matches: 10. CDR3 sequence (DNA): TGCGCCAGCAGCCCCGGAATCTCGGGGGGCGAGCAGTACTTC. Translating gives CASSPGISGGEQYF.

This chain links TRBV7-5 with TRBJ2-1; TRBD2 is the table's D call and was not checked against the DNA. TRBV7-5 is annotated as a pseudogene. The CDR3 spans 17 residues. This chain's CDR3 is CARSFRGLAGVYDEQFF. CDR3 nucleotides: TGTGCCAGAAGCTTTCGGGGACTAGCGGGAGTTTACGATGAGCAGTTCTTC.

This sequence joins TRBV9 and TRBJ2-5, with unresolved D. This CDR3 is 15 amino acids long. With 4 bases removed from V and 5 bases from J, the gap between germline ends came to 18 bases. Per germline, CDR1 SGDLS and CDR2 YYNGEE. Written as DNA, the CDR3 is TGTGCCAGCAGCATGAGATCGAGTCCTCGGGAGACCCAGTACTTC. The encoded protein is CASSMRSSPRETQYF.

This clone was recorded a few times. The chain joins TRBV4-1 to TRBJ2-1, with TRBD2 matching 8 bases. CDR3 length: 15 residues. After removal of 0 bases from V and 4 bases from J, the junction contained 2 bases not matched to a gene. CDR1 and CDR2 from the germline V gene are MGHRA and YSYEKL. Written as DNA, the CDR3 is TGCGCCAGCAGCCAAGATAGACTAGCGTACAATGAGCAGTTCTTC. As protein: CASSQDRLAYNEQFF.

This chain joins TRBV15 and TRBJ1-1; D is ambiguous. The CDR3 contains 14 residues. Germline lookup yields CDR1 LNHNV and CDR2 YYDKDF (reference sequence). With 0 bases removed from V and 3 bases from J, the gap between germline ends came to 8 bases. The CDR3 sequence is CATSRDLRDTEAFF. The CDR3 DNA sequence: TGTGCCACCAGCAGAGATTTAAGAGACACTGAAGCTTTCTTT. Looking up the rest from reference TRBV15 and TRBJ1-1 gives the full variable domain: DAMVIQNPRYQVTQFGKPVTLSCSQTLNHNVMYWYQQKSSQAPKLLFHYYDKDFNNEADTPDNFQSRRPNTSFCFLDIRSPGLGDTAMYLCATSRDLRDTEAFFGQGTRLTVV.

With regard to this clone: Other DNA sequences in the same sample also yield this CDR3. The chain couples TRBV6-5 to TRBJ1-3; D unclear. CDR1 MNHEY and CDR2 SVGAGI come from the germline V gene. This CDR3 has 15 amino acids. V lost 0 bases and J lost 0, with 6 bases in between. The chain's CDR3 is CASSYSAVSGNTIYF. Written as DNA, the CDR3 is TGTGCCAGCAGTTACTCAGCGGTCTCTGGAAACACCATATATTTT.